Presented here are 19 T cell receptor beta chains from one specimen sequenced in a study of human T cells and chemical hapten exposure. TCRdb reprocessed the RACE reads via MiXCR and lists one record per CDR3 protein. The sample lists 130,000 or so distinct CDR3 sequences; 8.5% to 9.5% were seen once. Time point indicated: healthy volunteer bleed at 2 weeks. Unseparated into fractions, whole blood served as the source from which total RNA was extracted. The sequenced sample was whole blood. These receptors were taken from a male donor in good health. Some clones in this sample may be carry-over from other donors' samples.

This clonotype has just a few counts. The chain uses TRBV20-1 and TRBJ2-1, with TRBD2 identical over 14 bases. Germline V lookup: CDR1 DFQATT, CDR2 SNEGSKA (reference sequence). The CDR3 sequence is 16 residues long. V was pared by 0 bases and J by 7 bases, with 5 bases of the junction left unmatched. The CDR3 coding sequence is TGCAGTGCTAGAGATCTGACTAGCGGGGGGGTGAATGAGCAGTTCTTC. Its translation is CSARDLTSGGVNEQFF.

This clonotype showed up just a few times. The J gene is TRBJ1-5, the V gene TRBV20-1, with D hard to call. Trimming cost V 1 base and J 7 bases, with 14 bases left between them. This CDR3 is 14 amino acids long. The germline gives CDR1 DFQATT, CDR2 SNEGSKA (reference sequence). CDR3 DNA sequence: TGCAGTGCTAGAGGGGAAGGGCTCGTCCAGCCCCAGCATTTT. It encodes CSARGEGLVQPQHF.

This chain links TRBV20-1 with TRBJ2-1; no clear D. Germline V gene data show CDR1 as DFQATT and CDR2 as SNEGSKA (reference sequence). This CDR3 has 17 amino acids. Between the trimmed V and J ends, which lost 0 bases and 4 bases, there was a span of 19 bases. The CDR3 DNA follows: TGCAGTGCTAGAGATACCCTTTTTACTCGTAAGTACAATGAGCAGTTCTTC. The encoded protein is CSARDTLFTRKYNEQFF.

This clonotype was observed many times. The J gene is TRBJ2-5, the V gene TRBV6-6, with unresolved D. The germline V gene encodes CDR1 MNHNY and CDR2 SVGAGI (reference sequence). The CDR3 runs 11 residues. Between the trimmed V and J ends, which lost 9 bases and 7 bases, there was a span of 12 bases. CDR3 in amino acids: CARPETGTQYF. The CDR3 region has the DNA TGTGCCAGACCCGAAACCGGGACCCAGTACTTC.

This clonotype showed up just a few times. The J gene is TRBJ2-1, the V gene TRBV7-9; TRBD1 or TRBD2 may be the D gene (5 bases each). The CDR3 extends over 13 amino acids. Per the germline V gene, CDR1 is SEHNR and CDR2 is FQNEAQ (reference sequence). V lost 5 bases to trimming and J lost 7 bases, with 12 bases between them. This CDR3 reads CASSPLGDNEQFF. The CDR3 DNA follows: TGTGCCAGCAGCCCCTTGGGGGATAATGAGCAGTTCTTC.

In its sample, this clonotype was seen a few times. J is TRBJ2-7 and V is TRBV7-9; TRBD2 matches 9 bases. Germline lookup yields CDR1 SEHNR and CDR2 FQNEAQ (reference sequence). V shed 1 base and J 2 bases; nucleotides not matched to a gene: 3. This CDR3 region has 15 residues. This CDR3 reads CASSLGGLAPYEQYF. The CDR3 DNA is TGTGCCAGCAGCTTAGGGGGACTAGCCCCCTACGAGCAGTACTTC. The full variable domain, its missing parts supplied by reference TRBV7-9 and TRBJ2-7, is DTGVSQNPRHKITKRGQNVTFRCDPISEHNRLYWYRQTLGQGPEFLTYFQNEAQLEKSRLLSDRFSAERPKGSFSTLEIQRTEQGDSAMYLCASSLGGLAPYEQYFGPGTRLTVT.

At least ten counts were recorded for this clonotype. The chain recombines TRBV18 with TRBJ2-7; D may correspond to TRBD1 or TRBD2 (5 bases each). V lost 0 bases and J 2 bases, leaving 5 bases between the germline ends. The germline CDR1 and CDR2 sequences are KGHSH and LQKENI. The CDR3 length is 13 residues. CDR3: CASSPPGAYEQYF. CDR3 nucleotide sequence: TGTGCCAGCTCACCACCGGGGGCCTACGAGCAGTACTTC.

The CDR3 bases are TGTGCCAGCAGCTTAGAGGCCGGGTACACAGATACGCAGTATTTT. Its protein product is CASSLEAGYTDTQYF. This chain links TRBV7-2 with TRBJ2-3; D is unresolved. The CDR3 is 15 amino acids. V was trimmed by 1 base and J by 2 bases, leaving 10 bases between them. CDR1 SGHTA and CDR2 FQGNSA come from the germline V gene.

Only a few counts were recorded for this clonotype. The CDR3, as DNA: TGCGCCAGCAACCCACAGGGGGCGCGGGAGACCCAGTACTTC. It specifies CASNPQGARETQYF. The chain links TRBV5-1 to TRBJ2-5; 9 bases fit TRBD1. This CDR3 region has 14 residues. With V trimmed by 6 bases and J by 5 bases, 8 bases remained unmatched. Germline CDR1 is SGHRS and CDR2 is YFSETQ.

The J gene is TRBJ1-5, the V gene TRBV27; D not resolved. The CDR3 is 17 amino acids. Germline CDR1 and CDR2: MNHEY and SMNVEV (reference sequence). V lost 6 bases and J lost 0, with 18 bases in between. The CDR3 DNA is TGTGCCAGCAGCCCCCGCGACACTCACTATAGCAATCAGCCCCAGCATTTT. As protein: CASSPRDTHYSNQPQHF.

This clonotype was detected many times. The CDR3 sequence: CASSPGVPSYEQYF. As DNA, the CDR3 is TGCGCCAGCAGCCCCGGGGTCCCCTCCTACGAGCAGTACTTC. The V call is TRBV5-1, the J call TRBJ2-7, with a tentative D call TRBD2 (5 bases). With 4 bases removed from V and 0 bases from J, the gap between germline ends came to 11 bases. Per the germline V gene, CDR1 is SGHRS and CDR2 is YFSETQ. The length of the CDR3 is 14 residues.

The sample holds a few counts of this clonotype. The V gene is TRBV7-9, the J gene TRBJ2-2; D is ambiguous. The CDR3 has 14 amino acids. CDR1 SEHNR and CDR2 FQNEAQ come from the germline V gene (reference sequence). V shed 2 bases and J shed 4 bases, with 8 bases lying between them. In DNA form, the CDR3 reads TGTGCCAGCAGCTTAAAGGTGGCCACCGGGGAGCTGTTTTTT. Protein product: CASSLKVATGELFF.

A few counts support this clonotype. The CDR3 region is CASSILGGTEAFF. In DNA form, the CDR3 reads TGCGCCAGCAGCATTCTAGGGGGTACTGAAGCTTTCTTT. The chain links TRBV5-1 to TRBJ1-1; TRBD1 is a possible D gene (6 bases). CDR1 and CDR2 (germline): SGHRS, YFSETQ. V lost 4 bases and J lost 5, with 12 bases in between. The CDR3 contains 13 residues. Full variable domain (outside the CDR3, taken from reference TRBV5-1 and TRBJ1-1): KAGVTQTPRYLIKTRGQQVTLSCSPISGHRSVSWYQQTPGQGLQFLFEYFSETQRNKGNFPGRFSGRQFSNSRSEMNVSTLELGDSALYLCASSILGGTEAFFGQGTRLTVV.

This clonotype turned up a few times. This sequence joins TRBV11-1 and TRBJ1-1; TRBD1 matches at 10 bases. Germline lookup yields CDR1 SGHAT and CDR2 FQDESV (reference sequence). V shed 5 bases, J shed 4 bases, and the junction held 10 bases outside the gene matches. The CDR3 spans 16 residues. The CDR3 protein is CASSVNRDRGSTEAFF. For the CDR3, the DNA is TGTGCCAGCAGCGTCAACCGGGACAGGGGTAGCACTGAAGCTTTCTTT.

This clonotype was recorded at least ten times. The rearrangement links TRBV7-9 to TRBJ2-7; weak D call: TRBD1 (6 bases). CDR1 and CDR2 (germline): SEHNR, FQNEAQ (reference sequence). V lost 4 bases and J lost 0, with 16 bases in between. The CDR3 is 16 amino acids. This CDR3 reads CASSSQDSFFSYEQYF. As DNA, the CDR3 is TGTGCCAGCAGCTCACAGGACAGTTTCTTCTCCTACGAGCAGTACTTC.

This clonotype showed up just a few times. The V call is TRBV10-3, the J call TRBJ1-1, with TRBD1 matching over 7 bases. The germline gives CDR1 ENHRY, CDR2 SYGVKD. Trimming took 5 bases from V and 1 from J; bases not matched to a gene: 4. The CDR3 loop spans 14 amino acids. CDR3 DNA: TGTGCCATCAGTACCGGGACAGCGAACACTGAAGCTTTCTTT. Translation gives CAISTGTANTEAFF.

This clonotype has more than one count but fewer than ten. The gene calls are TRBV12-3 or TRBV12-4 and TRBJ2-3; 8 nucleotides align to TRBD2. The CDR3 is made up of 16 amino acids. V was pared by 6 bases and J by 1 base, with 9 bases of the junction left unmatched. The CDR3 reads CASRDGAGDGTDTQYF. The CDR3, as DNA: TGTGCCAGCAGGGATGGAGCGGGAGACGGCACAGATACGCAGTATTTT.

J is TRBJ2-1 and V is TRBV28, with D perhaps assigned TRBD1 or TRBD2 (5 bases each). In germline, CDR1 is MDHEN, CDR2 SYDVKM. Trimming removed 1 base at V and 10 bases at J, with 8 bases between. The CDR3 is 12 amino acids. The CDR3 DNA follows: TGTGCCAGCAGTTTATTGAGGGACGAGCAGTTCTTC. Its protein is CASSLLRDEQFF. Looking up the rest from reference TRBV28 and TRBJ2-1 gives the full variable domain: DVKVTQSSRYLVKRTGEKVFLECVQDMDHENMFWYRQDPGLGLRLIYFSYDVKMKEKGDIPEGYSVSREKKERFSLILESASTNQTSMYLCASSLLRDEQFFGPGTRLTVL.

The chain is built from TRBV6-6 and TRBJ2-1, with 8 bases aligning to TRBD1. In germline, CDR1 is MNHNY, CDR2 SVGAGI (reference sequence). This CDR3 has 15 residues. V gave up 5 bases and J gave up 4 bases; unmatched junction bases: 7. CDR3 sequence: CASSNRQGNYNEQFF. CDR3 DNA sequence: TGTGCCAGCAGTAACCGACAGGGGAATTACAATGAGCAGTTCTTC.